This T cell receptor beta chain was found in a study of OX40 agonist ivuxolimab in advanced cancers. CDR3 length equals 11 residues. The germline V and J ends were trimmed by 3 bases and 6 bases, with 6 bases remaining between them. The germline gives CDR1 WNHNN, CDR2 SYGVQD (reference sequence). The sample holds one count of this clone. The protocol was immunoSEQ multiplex PCR, while the TCRdb copy is restricted to in-frame clones and leaves out a portion. The table shows under 55,000 clones, with roughly nine tenths occurring only once. This specimen consisted of CD4+ or CD8+ T cells sorted from blood, obtained in a trial of the OX40 agonist ivuxolimab. The rearrangement joins TRBV10-1 to TRBJ2-7; D unclear. The TCR comes from an adult with an advanced solid tumor such as melanoma, head and neck, liver or kidney cancer. The CDR3, as DNA: TGCGCCAGCAGTGACAGGACCGAGCAGTACTTC. Translating gives CASSDRTEQYF.